This T cell receptor (beta chain) was sequenced in a study of blood T cell repertoires in COVID-19. The CDR3 runs to 16 residues. Germline values: CDR1 MDHEN, CDR2 SYDVKM. After removal of 7 bases from V and 4 bases from J, the junction contained 9 bases not matched to a gene. This clone was seen only once. Libraries were prepared by immunoSEQ multiplex PCR; TCRdb keeps only in-frame clonotypes and omits some of them. The repertoire includes around 60,000 clones, 85% to 95% of them detected once, and approximately 4.6% sits in the top ten. The origin of this receptor is a man in his forties or fifties with active COVID-19. The material sequenced was peripheral blood. J is TRBJ2-1 and V is TRBV28; 11 nucleotides agree with TRBD2. The CDR3 region is CASTDSGGGPYNEQFF. In nucleotides, the CDR3 is TGTGCCAGCACCGATAGCGGGGGGGGCCCTTACAATGAGCAGTTCTTC.